Listed below are T cell receptor beta chains from one sample, sequenced in a study of blood T cell repertoires in COVID-19. The method was immunoSEQ multiplex PCR; TCRdb's version includes in-frame clones alone and lacks a portion of them. The top ten hold around an eighth of the sample, which has hundreds of thousands of clones, about 91% seen once. Specimen: peripheral blood. Receptors were obtained from a woman aged 45-59 years with COVID-19, enrolled during active disease. Each CDR3 is given with its conserved first and last residue. Fields, in order: CDR3 DNA, CDR3 protein, J gene, V gene, clone size, D gene. The D gene is left open where the match is weak. Clone size is stated in some rows and not others, as once, few, many or a class when expanded.

TGCAGCGCCAAGGACTTTCCTAACTATGGCTACACCTTC CSAKDFPNYGYTF TRBJ1-2 TRBV29-1 . .
TGTGCCAGCAGCGTAGAGGGGACAGGGACGGGAAACACCATATATTTT CASSVEGTGTGNTIYF TRBJ1-3 TRBV9 . TRBD1
TGTGCCAGCAGCCAAGATCCACGACAGGGGATTATTGAAAAACTGTTTTTT CASSQDPRQGIIEKLFF TRBJ1-4 TRBV4-2 . TRBD1
TGTGCCAGCAGAAGTCTAGCGGTTCTCTACGAGCAGTACTTC CASRSLAVLYEQYF TRBJ2-7 TRBV21-1 . .
TGTGCCAGCAGTGAAGCACAGCAACCCCTCCACTTT CASSEAQQPLHF TRBJ1-6 TRBV6-1 . .
TGCGCCAGCAGCCCCTGGACAGCAACCTTCTCTGGGGCCAACGTCCTGACTTTC CASSPWTATFSGANVLTF TRBJ2-6 TRBV5-1 once .
TGTGCCAGCAGTGAAGGGGGGGACTATGGCTACACCTTC CASSEGGDYGYTF TRBJ1-2 TRBV2 . .
TGCAGCGTGCGACAGGGGAACACTGAAGCTTTCTTT CSVRQGNTEAFF TRBJ1-1 TRBV29-1 . TRBD1
TGTGCCTCGGTACTAAGGGGCGATAGCTCCTACAATGAGCAGTTCTTC CASVLRGDSSYNEQFF TRBJ2-1 TRBV19 . .
TGTGCCAGTAGTATAGTAGGGGGGGCAACTGAAGCTTTCTTT CASSIVGGATEAFF TRBJ1-1 TRBV19 . .
TGTGCCTGGAGTGTACTTGGGGAGTGGAACACCATATATTTT CAWSVLGEWNTIYF TRBJ1-3 TRBV30 . .
TGTGCCAGCAGCTTCTCCGGGGGGAACACCGGGGAGCTGTTTTTT CASSFSGGNTGELFF TRBJ2-2 TRBV7-2 . .
TGTGCCAGCAGCTTGACAGGGGGCTCTGGAAACACCATATATTTT CASSLTGGSGNTIYF TRBJ1-3 TRBV5-5 . TRBD1
TGTGCCTGGAGCCCGGGACAGGGGGGCTGGAGAGGCTACACCTTC CAWSPGQGGWRGYTF TRBJ1-2 TRBV30 . TRBD1
TGCGCCAGCAGCCAAGAAGAGGACAGGGTCTACGAGCAGTACTTC CASSQEEDRVYEQYF TRBJ2-7 TRBV4-1 . TRBD1
TGTGCCAGCAGAGGGGGTACCTACGAGCAGTACTTC CASRGGTYEQYF TRBJ2-7 TRBV27 . .
TGTGCCAGCAGCCCTTTTAGCGGGGAAGCAGATACGCAGTATTTT CASSPFSGEADTQYF TRBJ2-3 TRBV3-1/TRBV3-2 . TRBD2
TGTGCCAGCAGTTACGAGAGGGTTAATGGCTACACCTTC CASSYERVNGYTF TRBJ1-2 TRBV6-5 once .
TGTGCCAGCAGCTACCGACAGGGCATGAACACTGAAGCTTTCTTT CASSYRQGMNTEAFF TRBJ1-1 TRBV5-4 once TRBD1
TGTGCCAGCAGTTCCCAATGGGGACTAGCGGGGGCTCAAGAGACCCAGTACTTC CASSSQWGLAGAQETQYF TRBJ2-5 TRBV27 once TRBD2
TGTGCCAGCAGCTACCGGGACAGGGGTCATTCACCCCTCCACTTT CASSYRDRGHSPLHF TRBJ1-6 TRBV21-1 . .
TGTGCCAGCAGCTTAGGGACTAGCGGGGGAGAGACCCAGTACTTC CASSLGTSGGETQYF TRBJ2-5 TRBV7-8 . TRBD2
TGCGCCAGCAGCTTGATAGTCTCCGGTGAGCAGTTCTTC CASSLIVSGEQFF TRBJ2-1 TRBV5-1 . .
TGCGCCAGCAATCTGGGGGGGGTAAGACCCACAGATACGCAGTATTTT CASNLGGVRPTDTQYF TRBJ2-3 TRBV5-1 . TRBD2
TGTGCCAGCACCCGAGGGGGTAACACTGAAGCTTTCTTT CASTRGGNTEAFF TRBJ1-1 TRBV12-3/TRBV12-4 . .
TGCGCCAGCAGTCAACCCGGGACAGGGGGCTACGAGCAGTACTTC CASSQPGTGGYEQYF TRBJ2-7 TRBV5-1 . TRBD1
TGTGCCAGCAGTTTATCGGGAGACTCTAGCACAGATACGCAGTATTTT CASSLSGDSSTDTQYF TRBJ2-3 TRBV27 . .
TGTGCCAGTAGTAGCCAGGGGAGCAATCAGCCCCAGCATTTT CASSSQGSNQPQHF TRBJ1-5 TRBV19 once .
TGCGCCAGCAGCTTGTCCGTGACAGCGCGTATTGGCTACACCTTC CASSLSVTARIGYTF TRBJ1-2 TRBV5-1 . .
TGTGCCAGTAGTGCGGGGGGGCGAAGCGACATTCAGTACTTC CASSAGGRSDIQYF TRBJ2-4 TRBV19 . TRBD2
TGTGCCAGCAGCGTCGGACAGGCCACTGAAGCTTTCTTT CASSVGQATEAFF TRBJ1-1 TRBV7-2 . TRBD1
TGTGCCAGCTCACCGGGGTTGAACAATTCACCCCTCCACTTT CASSPGLNNSPLHF TRBJ1-6 TRBV3-1/TRBV3-2 . .
TGCAGTGCTAGTGTAACAGGGACGACCTACGAGCAGTACTTC CSASVTGTTYEQYF TRBJ2-7 TRBV20-1 . .
TGTGCCAGCAGTGAATCCGCTGAAGCTTTCTTT CASSESAEAFF TRBJ1-1 TRBV6-1 . .
TGTGCCAGCAGTGAAGCCCCCTCCTCTGGAAACACCATATATTTT CASSEAPSSGNTIYF TRBJ1-3 TRBV6-1 . .
TGTGCCTGGAGTGCAGGAAGGTACGGCGGGGAGCTGTTTTTT CAWSAGRYGGELFF TRBJ2-2 TRBV30 . .
TGTGCCAGCGCCCCGGGACTAAATAATGAGCAGTTCTTC CASAPGLNNEQFF TRBJ2-1 TRBV18 . TRBD2
TGTGCCAGCAGTTCGGGACAGGCGAACTATGGCTACACCTTC CASSSGQANYGYTF TRBJ1-2 TRBV6-6 . TRBD1
TGTGCCATCAGCGGTACCTCGAACACTGAAGCTTTCTTT CAISGTSNTEAFF TRBJ1-1 TRBV10-3 . .
TGTGCCAGCAGCCAAGAAACAGCCATAGGGGCAGATACGCAGTATTTT CASSQETAIGADTQYF TRBJ2-3 TRBV4-2 . .
TGTGCCAGCAGCTCTCGGCGGGGTGCGCCCCAGCATTTT CASSSRRGAPQHF TRBJ1-5 TRBV7-3 few .
TGCAGCGTTGGGGACACCTCCTACGAGCAGTACTTC CSVGDTSYEQYF TRBJ2-7 TRBV29-1 . .
TGTGCCAGTAGTATAGCGGACGGGGGCACTGAAGCTTTCTTT CASSIADGGTEAFF TRBJ1-1 TRBV19 . .
TGTGCCAGCAGCTTTGCGGGTGGGAGGCAAGAGACCCAGTACTTC CASSFAGGRQETQYF TRBJ2-5 TRBV7-9 . .
TGTGCCATCAGTGAGTCGAAAGACTCAGGGGGCGACTATGGCTACACCTTC CAISESKDSGGDYGYTF TRBJ1-2 TRBV10-3 . TRBD1